Presented here are 20 T cell receptor beta chains from one specimen sequenced in a study of control samples from healthy donors and cancer patients. TCRdb's table, derived via immunoSEQ multiplex PCR, lists solely in-frame clones and lacks some. The data contain over 110,000 clones, roughly 92% of them singletons. The sample comprised blood. Receptors were obtained from a man aged 25 to 40 in good health.

This sequence joins TRBV15 and TRBJ2-1, with 10 bases aligning to TRBD1. Germline lookup yields CDR1 LNHNV and CDR2 YYDKDF (reference sequence). This CDR3 spans 15 amino acids. V shed 1 base and J 8 bases; nucleotides not matched to a gene: 5. CDR3 nucleotides: TGTGCCACCAGCAGAGGACAGGGGGCGGTCGATGAGCAGTTCTTC. Amino acid sequence: CATSRGQGAVDEQFF.

Here the CDR3 DNA reads TGTGCCATCAGCCTAGGACTGAGGGTCACAGATACGCAGTATTTT. It codes for CAISLGLRVTDTQYF. The chain has TRBV10-3 and TRBJ2-3; a possible D gene is TRBD2 (5 bases). Trimming took off 6 bases at V and 2 bases at J, with 15 bases between the two ends. CDR3 length: 15 residues. CDR1 ENHRY and CDR2 SYGVKD come from the germline V gene.

The chain combines TRBV9 with TRBJ1-5; TRBD1 might be the D (6 bases). Per germline, CDR1 SGDLS and CDR2 YYNGEE. Trimming took off 0 bases at V and 7 bases at J, with 11 bases between the two ends. This CDR3 is built from 14 residues. The CDR3 DNA reads as TGTGCCAGCAGCGTAGCCAGGGGCAGACAGCCCCAGCATTTT. This codes for CASSVARGRQPQHF.

The gene calls are TRBV5-1 and TRBJ2-7, with unresolved D. Per the germline V gene, CDR1 is SGHRS and CDR2 is YFSETQ. This CDR3 is 13 amino acids long. Trimming took off 0 bases at V and 1 base at J, with 5 bases between the two ends. CDR3 region: CASSLERSYEQYF. As DNA, the CDR3 is TGCGCCAGCAGCTTGGAACGTTCCTACGAGCAGTACTTC.

The rearrangement uses TRBV10-3 and TRBJ1-1; no firm D call. Germline V lookup: CDR1 ENHRY, CDR2 SYGVKD. V was cut by 3 bases and J by 0 bases, with 8 bases left in between. The CDR3 is 14 residues long. CDR3 residues: CAISDSRLNTEAFF. The CDR3 nucleotides are TGTGCCATCAGTGATTCCCGATTGAACACTGAAGCTTTCTTT.

This chain links TRBV15 with TRBJ2-1, with 11 nucleotides matching TRBD1. V lost 3 bases and J lost 0; bases outside the gene matches: 19. Germline CDR1 LNHNV, CDR2 YYDKDF (reference sequence). The CDR3 is made up of 22 amino acids. The CDR3 coding sequence is TGTGCCACCAGCAGTAGGACAGGGGGCCAGGGTAGCGGGATAAACTCCTACAATGAGCAGTTCTTC. Its protein product is CATSSRTGGQGSGINSYNEQFF.

The chain has TRBV24-1 and TRBJ1-2; 8 nucleotides match TRBD1. V dropped 4 bases and J dropped 6; count of bases not matched to a gene: 3. The length of the CDR3 is 13 residues. CDR1 and CDR2 from the germline V gene are KGHDR and SFDVKD. CDR3 DNA: TGTGCCACCAGTGACCGGACAGGGAATGGCTACACCTTC. It translates to CATSDRTGNGYTF.

This chain connects TRBV11-3 to TRBJ2-2; D is ambiguous. The V gene's germline CDR1 is SGHNT and CDR2 YENEEA. The CDR3 covers 15 residues. V gave up 1 base and J gave up 1 base, with 7 bases separating them. CDR3 in amino acids: CASSLGGLNTGELFF. In nucleotides, the CDR3 is TGTGCCAGCAGCTTAGGGGGATTGAACACCGGGGAGCTGTTTTTT.

J is TRBJ2-1 and V is TRBV11-2; a weak D match, TRBD2 (6 bases). With 4 bases removed from V and 7 bases from J, the gap between germline ends came to 11 bases. Germline V gene sequence: CDR1 SGHAT, CDR2 FQNNGV. The CDR3 is made up of 13 amino acids. The CDR3 nucleotides read TGTGCCAGCAGCTCGACTAGTTTGAATGAGCAGTTCTTC. Residues: CASSSTSLNEQFF.

The chain couples TRBV5-1 to TRBJ2-7; 9 bases match TRBD2. The CDR3 runs 15 residues. V trimming: 3 bases; J trimming: 6 bases; junction bases outside the gene matches: 10. From germline, CDR1 is SGHRS and CDR2 YFSETQ. CDR3 nucleotide sequence: TGCGCCAGCAGCTGGGTAGCGGGAGTCTCCGCCGAGCAGTACTTC. It yields the protein CASSWVAGVSAEQYF.

V is TRBV5-1 and J is TRBJ2-3, with D unclear. Per germline, CDR1 SGHRS and CDR2 YFSETQ. There are 17 residues in the CDR3. V lost 0 bases to trimming and J lost 4 bases, with 18 bases between them. The CDR3 nucleotides are TGCGCCAGCAGCTTGGCCCAGACACCGGATTACCCAGATACGCAGTATTTT. Amino acids: CASSLAQTPDYPDTQYF.

The genes are TRBV7-9 and TRBJ1-2, with D perhaps matching TRBD1 (5 bases). The germline gives CDR1 SEHNR, CDR2 FQNEAQ (reference sequence). Trimming pared 5 bases from V and 4 bases from J, leaving 14 bases between. The CDR3 covers 14 residues. The CDR3 here is CASSREQAIYGYTF. The CDR3 DNA sequence: TGTGCCAGCAGCAGGGAACAGGCAATCTATGGCTACACCTTC.

The gene calls are TRBV5-1 and TRBJ2-7, with 14 bases matching TRBD2. The germline gives CDR1 SGHRS, CDR2 YFSETQ. V shed 4 bases and J 3 bases; nucleotides not matched to a gene: 6. The CDR3 loop spans 16 amino acids. The CDR3 nucleotides are TGCGCCAGCAGCCTTACCGGGACTAGCGGGAGCTACGAGCAGTACTTC. Its translation is CASSLTGTSGSYEQYF. The variable domain in full, with the rest retrieved from reference TRBV5-1 and TRBJ2-7, is KAGVTQTPRYLIKTRGQQVTLSCSPISGHRSVSWYQQTPGQGLQFLFEYFSETQRNKGNFPGRFSGRQFSNSRSEMNVSTLELGDSALYLCASSLTGTSGSYEQYFGPGTRLTVT.

The chain uses TRBV4-1 and TRBJ1-3, with unresolved D. Looked up from germline, CDR1 is MGHRA and CDR2 is YSYEKL. This CDR3 region has 14 residues. V gave up 1 base and J gave up 4 bases, with 8 bases separating them. As DNA, the CDR3 is TGCGCCAGCAGCCAAGTGTCGGTCGGAAACACCATATATTTT. This codes for CASSQVSVGNTIYF.

The chain is built from TRBV18 and TRBJ2-7; TRBD1 is a possible D gene (6 bases). Germline lookup yields CDR1 KGHSH and CDR2 LQKENI. The CDR3 loop spans 14 amino acids. Between the trimmed V and J ends, which lost 4 bases and 5 bases, there was a span of 15 bases. CDR3 protein: CASSLSPDSHEQYF. The CDR3 region has the DNA TGTGCCAGCTCACTATCCCCGGACAGCCACGAGCAGTACTTC.

The chain couples TRBV9 to TRBJ1-2; possibly TRBD1 for D (5 bases). V was shortened by 3 bases and J by 2 bases, with 14 bases between the two germline ends. Germline V gives CDR1 SGDLS, CDR2 YYNGEE. The CDR3 covers 15 residues. CDR3 nucleotide sequence: TGTGCCAGCAGCGCCACTATTGGGGGAAACTATGGCTACACCTTC. This encodes CASSATIGGNYGYTF.

This chain connects TRBV12-3 or TRBV12-4 to TRBJ2-1; 10 nucleotides line up with TRBD1. The CDR3 is made up of 13 amino acids. V shed 7 bases, J shed 9 bases, and the junction held 6 bases outside the gene matches. CDR3 nucleotide sequence: TGTGCCAGCAAGGGACAGGGGATCATTGAGCAGTTCTTC. Translated: CASKGQGIIEQFF.

The chain carries TRBV28 and TRBJ1-2; 10 nucleotides line up with TRBD1. This CDR3 comprises 12 residues. J lost 9 bases, V lost 6 bases, and 4 bases had no gene match. From germline, CDR1 is MDHEN and CDR2 SYDVKM. DNA for the CDR3: TGTGCCAGCAGGACAGGGGGCCCCCGCTACACCTTC. Translated, it gives CASRTGGPRYTF.

The chain links TRBV11-3 to TRBJ2-1; possible D gene TRBD2, 6 bases. V lost 3 bases, J lost 7 bases, and 16 bases lay in between. Germline CDR1 SGHNT, CDR2 YENEEA. This CDR3 is 15 amino acids long. CDR3 protein: CASSFFEGGRNEQFF. The CDR3 nucleotides read TGTGCCAGCAGCTTTTTTGAGGGAGGCAGGAATGAGCAGTTCTTC.

The chain joins TRBV27 to TRBJ2-5; no clear D. The CDR3 length is 15 residues. V gave up 5 bases and J gave up 5 bases, with 18 bases separating them. Germline CDR1 is MNHEY and CDR2 is SMNVEV (reference sequence). Here the CDR3 DNA reads TGTGCCAGCAGTCCGGCCGCATGGGTTAGGGAGACCCAGTACTTC. Translating gives CASSPAAWVRETQYF.